The T cell receptor beta chain under discussion was sequenced for a study of blood T cell repertoires in COVID-19. Background on the study: Acute and convalescent COVID-19 samples came from the United States, Italy and Spain.

Germline CDR1 is SEHNR and CDR2 is FQNEAQ (reference sequence). CDR3 length equals 16 residues. V shed 5 bases, J shed 1 base, and the junction held 6 bases outside the gene matches. TCRdb's copy holds only in-frame clones and misses some; the assay was immunoSEQ multiplex PCR. The sample has a few hundred thousand clones; about 89% are singletons. This clonotype was obtained from a man between 18 and 29 years old who had recovered from COVID-19. Specimen: peripheral blood. V is TRBV7-9 and J is TRBJ2-5, with TRBD2 matching over 11 bases. The CDR3 loop is CASSQGGTSGQETQYF. The DNA for the CDR3 is TGTGCCAGCAGCCAAGGGGGGACTAGCGGCCAAGAGACCCAGTACTTC.